The present TCR beta chain was sequenced within a study of blood T cell repertoires in COVID-19. Clones were sequenced by immunoSEQ multiplex PCR, and TCRdb holds only the in-frame ones, with some missing. This table has 180,000 or so clones, over 65% appearing once. In terms of age and location, participants ranged from roughly 18 to 100 years and lived in around 22 US areas. Sample: PBMCs or T cells enriched from blood (not recorded which). This TCR was recovered from a woman aged 45 to 65 who had recovered from COVID-19.

The CDR3 DNA is TGTGCCAGCAGCCCAGACAGGTCGGGTGAAGCTTTCTTT. Translating it yields CASSPDRSGEAFF. The chain is built from TRBV7-3 and TRBJ1-1; D is perhaps TRBD1 (6 bases). V lost 5 bases, J lost 7 bases, and 14 bases lay in between. Germline-derived CDR1 and CDR2 are SGHTA and FQGTGA. The length of the CDR3 is 13 residues.